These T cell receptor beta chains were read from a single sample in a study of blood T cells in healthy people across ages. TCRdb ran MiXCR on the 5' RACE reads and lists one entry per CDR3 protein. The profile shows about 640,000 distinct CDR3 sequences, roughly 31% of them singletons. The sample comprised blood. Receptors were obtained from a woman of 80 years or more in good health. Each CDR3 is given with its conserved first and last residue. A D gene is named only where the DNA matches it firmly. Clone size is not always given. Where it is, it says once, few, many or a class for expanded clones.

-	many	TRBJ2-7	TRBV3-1	TGTGCCAGCAGCCAAGTTCTAAGGACTAATCGACAGGTTGTAGGTACCTACGAGCAGTACTTC	CASSQVLRTNRQVVGTYEQYF
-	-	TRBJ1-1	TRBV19	TGTGCCAGTAGTATAAGCAGGAGGCCCATGAACACTGAAGCTTTCTTT	CASSISRRPMNTEAFF
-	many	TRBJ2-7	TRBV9	TGTGCCAGCAGCGGGACCGTCTCCTACGAGCAGTACTTC	CASSGTVSYEQYF
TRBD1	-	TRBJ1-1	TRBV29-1	TGCAGCGTCCGAGGACAGGGCAGGGCTGGCACTGAAGCTTTCTTT	CSVRGQGRAGTEAFF
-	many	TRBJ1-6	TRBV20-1	TGCAGTGCTAGAGGGGGTAATGATTCACCCCTCCACTTT	CSARGGNDSPLHF
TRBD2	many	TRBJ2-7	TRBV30	TGTGCCTGGGCTAGCGGGGGGGCCTACGAGCAGTACTTC	CAWASGGAYEQYF
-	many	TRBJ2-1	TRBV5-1	TGCGCCAGCAGCTTGGGGATTACCTCCTACAATGAGCAGTTCTTC	CASSLGITSYNEQFF
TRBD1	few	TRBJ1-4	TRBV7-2	TGTGCCAGCGGAAGGGACAGGAAGGCTGAAAAACTGTTTTTT	CASGRDRKAEKLFF
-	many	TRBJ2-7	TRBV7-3	TGTGCCAGCAGTTACGGGGAGTCCTACGAGCAGTACTTC	CASSYGESYEQYF
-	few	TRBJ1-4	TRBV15	TGTGCCACCAGCAGTTGGGGCCTAGGGGGTAATGAAAAACTGTTTTTT	CATSSWGLGGNEKLFF
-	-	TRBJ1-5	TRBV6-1	TGTGCCAGTTACGCCGCAGGGACGGTCGGAAGGCCCCAGCATTTT	CASYAAGTVGRPQHF
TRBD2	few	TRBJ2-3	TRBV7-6	TGTGCCCGCAGCCCTACCCTTAGCGGGGGGGCCGAAGATACGCAGTATTTT	CARSPTLSGGAEDTQYF
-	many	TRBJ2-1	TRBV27	TGTGCCAGCAGCCCGACCCGCGGGTACAATGAGCAGTTCTTC	CASSPTRGYNEQFF
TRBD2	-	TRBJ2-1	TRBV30	TGTGCCTGGAGCGGGAACGAGCGGGGGGAACGCTATGAGCAGTTCTTC	CAWSGNERGERYEQFF
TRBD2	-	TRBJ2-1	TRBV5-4	TGTGCCAGCAGCTTTGCACCGGGACTAGCGGGCCTCCCCTCGGAGCAGTTCTTC	CASSFAPGLAGLPSEQFF
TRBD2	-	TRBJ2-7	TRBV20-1	TGCAGTGCTACTGACGGGGGGTTCTCCTACGAGCAGTACTTC	CSATDGGFSYEQYF
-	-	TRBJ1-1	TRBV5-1	TGCGCCAGCAGCTTTGGGGGGGCGAGGCGGAACACTGGAGCTTTCTTT	CASSFGGARRNTGAFF
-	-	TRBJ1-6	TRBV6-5	TGTGCCAGCCGGGGGGCGCGTCTGGATAATTCACCCCTCCACTTT	CASRGARLDNSPLHF
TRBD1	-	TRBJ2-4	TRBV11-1	TGTGCCAGCAGCATCAATGGACAGGGAAAAGCCAAAAACATTCAGTACTTC	CASSINGQGKAKNIQYF
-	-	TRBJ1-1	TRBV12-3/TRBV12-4	TGTGCCAGCAGCTTGGGCCTGATTCGGAACACTGAAGCTTTCTTT	CASSLGLIRNTEAFF
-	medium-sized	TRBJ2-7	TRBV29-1	TGCAGCGTTGGGGCGACACAGGGCGAGCAGTACTTC	CSVGATQGEQYF
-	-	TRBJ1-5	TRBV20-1	TGCAGTGCTAGAGATGGCGGGGCGGGACCCAGCAATCAGCCCCAGCATTTT	CSARDGGAGPSNQPQHF
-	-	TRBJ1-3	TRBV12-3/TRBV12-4	TGTGCCAGCAGTTTCGATTTCTCTGGAAACACCATATATTTT	CASSFDFSGNTIYF
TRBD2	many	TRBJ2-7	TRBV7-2	TGTGCCAGCAGCCTAGCGGGGCCCTCCTACGAGCAGTACTTC	CASSLAGPSYEQYF
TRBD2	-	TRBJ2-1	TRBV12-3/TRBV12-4	TGTGCCAGCAGGGGACTAGCATGGAATGAGCAGTTCTTC	CASRGLAWNEQFF
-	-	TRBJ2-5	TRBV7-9	TGTGCCAGCAGCTTAGCGTCGCGACAGGATCGGCAGTACTTC	CASSLASRQDRQYF
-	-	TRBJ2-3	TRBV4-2	TGTGCCAGCAGCCAGCGACTAGGGGCGGATACGCAGTATTTT	CASSQRLGADTQYF